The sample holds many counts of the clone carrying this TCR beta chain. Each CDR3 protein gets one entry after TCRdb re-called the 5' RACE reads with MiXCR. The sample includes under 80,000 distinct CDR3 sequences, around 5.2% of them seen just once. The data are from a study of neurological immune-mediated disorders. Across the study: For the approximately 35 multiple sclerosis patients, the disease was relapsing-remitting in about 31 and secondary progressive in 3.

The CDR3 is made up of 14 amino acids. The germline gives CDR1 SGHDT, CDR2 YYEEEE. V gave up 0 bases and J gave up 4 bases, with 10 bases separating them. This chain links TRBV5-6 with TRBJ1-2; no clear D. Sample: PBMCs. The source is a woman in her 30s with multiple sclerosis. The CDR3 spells CASSLGLRFYGYTF. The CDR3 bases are TGTGCCAGCAGCTTGGGGCTCAGGTTCTATGGCTACACCTTC.